What follows are 8 T cell receptor beta chains derived from one specimen sequenced in a study of human T cells and chemical hapten exposure (dated by TCRdb to the early 2020s). Read against the paper, the sample's treatment or condition label means: therapeutic diphenylcyclopropenone sensitization with weekly scalp DPC. During library preparation, unique molecular identifiers were attached to individual cDNA molecules so that TCRs could be counted in a quantitative, reproducible way. TCRdb reran the public reads through fastp at Q25 and MiXCR, keeping productive beta chains. Every entry covers one CDR3 protein and lists the most common genes and DNA from its rows. The table for this sample lists about 570 distinct CDR3 sequences; around 65% of them were counted only once. Roughly 10% of the sample goes to the ten largest clones. This material consisted of whole blood, taken before DPC sensitization or 2, 6, or about 24 weeks after (not recorded which). These receptor sequences come from an adult with alopecia areata. Some clones in this sample may be carry-over from other donors' samples. This table probably holds off-target reads from a library built for another chain.

The chain links TRBV3-1 to TRBJ2-1; D ambiguous. The CDR3 consists of 14 residues. V lost 4 bases and J 7 bases, leaving 14 bases between the germline ends. Per the germline V gene, CDR1 is LGHDT and CDR2 is YNNKEL (reference sequence). The CDR3 DNA follows: TGTGCCAGCAGCCCCCTCCGCGAAATGAATGAGCAGTTCTTC. Translated, it gives CASSPLREMNEQFF.

This clonotype was seen just once. The chain is built from TRBV29-1 and TRBJ2-5; 7 bases map to TRBD2. Germline V CDR1 and CDR2: SQVTM, ANQGSEA. This CDR3 is 12 amino acids long. Germline trimming cut 7 bases from V and 4 bases from J; bases unmatched to any gene: 6. CDR3 residues: CSARAGVETQYF. The CDR3 DNA reads as TGCAGCGCGAGGGCGGGAGTAGAGACCCAGTACTTC.

In its sample, this clonotype was seen a few times. This chain links TRBV7-2 with TRBJ2-4; D unclear. The CDR3 runs 14 residues. V shed 0 bases and J shed 7 bases, with 10 bases lying between them. Germline-derived CDR1 and CDR2 are SGHTA and FQGNSA. Here the CDR3 reads CASSLATQRNIQYF. In DNA form, the CDR3 reads TGTGCCAGCAGCTTAGCGACACAACGGAACATTCAGTACTTC.

This clonotype was recorded once. At one boundary the junction diverges from the germline segment, which might be a read error. The CDR3 DNA reads as TGCAGTGCTTGGGGTCTAGCGGGGATCATCTTC. This translates into CSAWGLAGIIF. This rearrangement joins TRBV20-1 to TRBJ2-1, with 9 bases identical to TRBD2. Germline loops: CDR1 DFQATT, CDR2 SNEGSKA (reference sequence). The CDR3 contains 11 residues.

The chain is built from TRBV4-2 and TRBJ2-4; D is unresolved. Germline values: CDR1 LGHNA, CDR2 YNFKEQ. The CDR3 spans 16 residues. Between the trimmed V and J ends, which lost 0 bases and 0 bases, there was a span of 9 bases. Here the CDR3 DNA reads TGTGCCAGCAGCCAAGATACTCGGCTAGCCAAAAACATTCAGTACTTC. This encodes CASSQDTRLAKNIQYF.

The chain combines TRBV6-5 with TRBJ2-6; D remains unclear. The CDR3 runs to 12 residues. Germline V gene sequence: CDR1 MNHEY, CDR2 SVGAGI. Trimming pared 7 bases from V and 4 bases from J, leaving 5 bases between. The CDR3 protein is CASKAGANVLTF. CDR3 DNA: TGTGCCAGCAAGGCCGGGGCCAACGTCCTGACTTTC.

The chain combines TRBV20-1 with TRBJ2-1; 11 bases align to TRBD2. The V and J ends lost 2 bases and 5 bases, in that order; junction bases with no gene match: 14. Germline values: CDR1 DFQATT, CDR2 SNEGSKA (reference sequence). This CDR3 comprises 18 residues. The CDR3 DNA is TGCAGTGCTAGACACCAAAGTACTATGGGACTAGCGGACAATGAGCAGTTCTTC. Its translation is CSARHQSTMGLADNEQFF.

Only a few counts were recorded for this clonotype. This chain joins TRBV7-9 and TRBJ2-1; 13 bases agree with TRBD2. The ends lost 1 base at V and 1 base at J; junction bases unmatched: 4. The V gene's germline CDR1 is SEHNR and CDR2 FQNEAQ (reference sequence). The CDR3 runs 18 residues. CDR3 nucleotides: TGTGCCAGCAGCTTAGAACTAGCGGGAGGGCAATCCTACAATGAGCAGTTCTTC. This translates into CASSLELAGGQSYNEQFF.